Presented here are 7 T cell receptor beta chains from one specimen sequenced in a study of tumor-infiltrating lymphocytes in localized non-small cell lung cancer. Method: immunoSEQ multiplex PCR; TCRdb's copy keeps in-frame clones and lacks some. The sample contains about 3,000 clones, approximately 52% of which appear only once. The sequenced sample was uninvolved lung tissue not adjacent to the tumor. These receptors were obtained from a human donor with non-small cell lung cancer.

This clone turned up a few times. This chain links TRBV7-9 with TRBJ1-5; 7 bases are shared with TRBD1. The germline CDR1 and CDR2 sequences are SEHNR and FQNEAQ (reference sequence). This CDR3 comprises 14 residues. Trimming at V came to 2 bases and at J to 3 bases, leaving 1 base not matched to a gene. The CDR3 protein is CASSLTGDNQPQHF. CDR3 nucleotide sequence: TGTGCCAGCAGCTTAACAGGGGACAATCAGCCCCAGCATTTT.

The genes are TRBV15 and TRBJ1-5; 7 bases agree with TRBD1. The germline V gene encodes CDR1 LNHNV and CDR2 YYDKDF (reference sequence). The CDR3 consists of 14 residues. The trim removed 5 bases at V and 7 bases at J, leaving 8 bases unmatched. The CDR3 region has the DNA TGTGCCACCAGCGGTGACAGGGATCTACAGCCCCAGCATTTT. Its translation is CATSGDRDLQPQHF. Based on the CDR3 plus reference TRBV15 and TRBJ1-5, the full variable domain is DAMVIQNPRYQVTQFGKPVTLSCSQTLNHNVMYWYQQKSSQAPKLLFHYYDKDFNNEADTPDNFQSRRPNTSFCFLDIRSPGLGDTAMYLCATSGDRDLQPQHFGDGTRLSIL.

The chain joins TRBV18 to TRBJ2-3; possible D gene TRBD2, 5 bases. The V end was cut by 2 bases, the J end by 10 bases, with 13 bases between. Germline CDR1 is KGHSH and CDR2 is LQKENI. This CDR3 spans 13 amino acids. The CDR3 region has the DNA TGTGCCAGCTCACCAAACGGGGTTGCGGCGCAGTATTTT. Its protein is CASSPNGVAAQYF.

This clone was counted between two and nine times. The chain uses TRBV27 and TRBJ2-3; D remains ambiguous. The CDR3 is made up of 14 amino acids. The V gene's germline CDR1 is MNHEY and CDR2 SMNVEV (reference sequence). V gave up 2 bases and J gave up 1 base, with 7 bases separating them. The CDR3 protein is CASSLGSGTDTQYF. The CDR3 region has the DNA TGTGCCAGCAGTTTAGGCAGCGGCACAGATACGCAGTATTTT.

This clone has only one observation. The chain couples TRBV19 to TRBJ2-7, with TRBD2 as a possible D gene (5 bases). This CDR3 contains 15 residues. V lost 4 bases and J lost 4, with 17 bases in between. CDR1 is LNHDA and CDR2 is SQIVND in the germline V gene (reference sequence). This CDR3 reads CASSKVAGEGYEQYF. The CDR3 DNA reads TGTGCCAGTAGTAAGGTCGCAGGAGAGGGTTACGAGCAGTACTTC.

The chain links TRBV5-5 to TRBJ2-3, with D unresolved. Germline CDR1 SGHKS, CDR2 YYEKEE (reference sequence). V was cut by 0 bases and J by 1 base, with 15 bases left in between. The CDR3 extends over 17 amino acids. The CDR3 bases are TGTGCCAGCAGCTTGGCCTTAGTACAGCAACGCACAGATACGCAGTATTTT. Protein sequence: CASSLALVQQRTDTQYF.

Only a few counts were recorded for this clone. The V call is TRBV5-6, the J call TRBJ2-7; D may be TRBD1 (6 bases). V was trimmed by 4 bases and J by 2 bases, leaving 16 bases between them. The CDR3 has 15 amino acids. Germline CDR1 and CDR2: SGHDT and YYEEEE. The CDR3 region is CASSPPGQGTYEQYF. The CDR3 DNA sequence: TGTGCCAGCAGCCCTCCGGGGCAGGGGACCTACGAGCAGTACTTC.